This TCR beta chain was sequenced for a study of monozygotic twins with inflammatory bowel disease. TCRdb re-called the 5' RACE reads; every CDR3 protein appears as one record, without DNA. In all, the sample yields some 200,000 distinct CDR3 sequences. This CDR3 comprises 15 residues. Germline V gives CDR1 SNHLY, CDR2 FYNNEI. The chain has TRBV2 and TRBJ2-1; TCRdb gives TRBD1 as the D gene, but with no DNA this cannot be confirmed. The specimen was blood. The source is a human donor with ulcerative colitis or Crohn's disease, or a healthy co-twin of an affected twin (not recorded which). The CDR3 sequence: CASGTPGGGYNEQFF.